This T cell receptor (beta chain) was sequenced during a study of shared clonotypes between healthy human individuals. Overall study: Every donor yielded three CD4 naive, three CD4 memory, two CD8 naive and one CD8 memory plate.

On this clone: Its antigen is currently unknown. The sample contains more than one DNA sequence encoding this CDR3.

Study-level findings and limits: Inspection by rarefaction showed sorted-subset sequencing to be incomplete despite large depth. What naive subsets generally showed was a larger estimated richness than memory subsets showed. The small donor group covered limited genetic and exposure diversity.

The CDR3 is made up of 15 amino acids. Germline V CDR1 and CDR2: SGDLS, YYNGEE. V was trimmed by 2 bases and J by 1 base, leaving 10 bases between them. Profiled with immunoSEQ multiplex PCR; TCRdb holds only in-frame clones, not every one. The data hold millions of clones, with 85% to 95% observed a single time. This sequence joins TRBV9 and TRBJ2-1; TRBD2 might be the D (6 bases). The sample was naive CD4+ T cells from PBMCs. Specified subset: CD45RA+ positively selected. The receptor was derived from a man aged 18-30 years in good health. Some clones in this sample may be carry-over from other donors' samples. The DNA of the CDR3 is TGTGCCAGCAGCGTTGGGGCGGGGTCCTACAATGAGCAGTTCTTC. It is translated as CASSVGAGSYNEQFF.